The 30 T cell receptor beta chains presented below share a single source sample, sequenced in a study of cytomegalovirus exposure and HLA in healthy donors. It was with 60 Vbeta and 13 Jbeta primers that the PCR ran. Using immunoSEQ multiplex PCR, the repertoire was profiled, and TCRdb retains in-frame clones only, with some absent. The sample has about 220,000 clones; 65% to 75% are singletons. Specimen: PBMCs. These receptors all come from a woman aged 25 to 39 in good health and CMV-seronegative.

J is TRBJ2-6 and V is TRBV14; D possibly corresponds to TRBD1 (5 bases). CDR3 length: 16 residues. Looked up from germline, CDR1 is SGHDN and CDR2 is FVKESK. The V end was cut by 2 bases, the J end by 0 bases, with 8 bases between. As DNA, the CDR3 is TGTGCCAGCAGCCAAACAGGTAGCTCTGGGGCCAACGTCCTGACTTTC. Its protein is CASSQTGSSGANVLTF.

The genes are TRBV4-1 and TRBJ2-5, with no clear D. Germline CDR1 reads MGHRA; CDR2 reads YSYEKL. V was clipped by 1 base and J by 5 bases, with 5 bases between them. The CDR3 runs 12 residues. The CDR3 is CASSQAMETQYF. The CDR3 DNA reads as TGCGCCAGCAGCCAAGCCATGGAGACCCAGTACTTC.

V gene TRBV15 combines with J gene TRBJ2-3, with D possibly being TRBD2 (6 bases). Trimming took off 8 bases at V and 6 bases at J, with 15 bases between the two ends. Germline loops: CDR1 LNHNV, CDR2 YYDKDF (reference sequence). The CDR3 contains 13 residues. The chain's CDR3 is CATFSAGWDTQYF. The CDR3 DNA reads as TGTGCCACCTTCTCTGCGGGGTGGGATACGCAGTATTTT.

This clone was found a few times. CDR3 in amino acids: CASRRSGLGQETQYF. The CDR3 bases are TGCGCCAGCAGGAGGTCCGGCTTAGGCCAAGAGACCCAGTACTTC. This rearrangement joins TRBV5-1 to TRBJ2-5; D is unclear. The V end was cut by 5 bases, the J end by 1 base, with 15 bases between. Looked up from germline, CDR1 is SGHRS and CDR2 is YFSETQ. The CDR3 is 15 amino acids.

The CDR3, as DNA: TGTGCCTGGTCCAGGGGACCCCTGATGTCACCCCTCCACTTT. This sequence encodes CAWSRGPLMSPLHF. The rearrangement links TRBV30 to TRBJ1-6; perhaps TRBD1 as D (6 bases). The CDR3 consists of 14 residues. Germline CDR1 GTSNPN, CDR2 SVGIG (reference sequence). V dropped 5 bases and J dropped 10 bases, with 18 bases sitting between them.

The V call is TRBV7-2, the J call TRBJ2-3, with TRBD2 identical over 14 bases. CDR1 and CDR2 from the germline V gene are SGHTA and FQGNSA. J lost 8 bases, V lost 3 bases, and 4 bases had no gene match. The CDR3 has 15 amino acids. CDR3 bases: TGTGCCAGCAGCTTGACTAGCGGGGGGGCTGTTACGCAGTATTTT. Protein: CASSLTSGGAVTQYF.

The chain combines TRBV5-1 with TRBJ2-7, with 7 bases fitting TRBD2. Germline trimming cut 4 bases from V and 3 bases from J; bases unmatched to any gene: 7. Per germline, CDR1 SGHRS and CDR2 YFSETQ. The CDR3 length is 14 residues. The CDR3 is CASSLADGHYEQYF. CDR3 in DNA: TGCGCCAGCAGCCTAGCGGACGGGCACTACGAGCAGTACTTC.

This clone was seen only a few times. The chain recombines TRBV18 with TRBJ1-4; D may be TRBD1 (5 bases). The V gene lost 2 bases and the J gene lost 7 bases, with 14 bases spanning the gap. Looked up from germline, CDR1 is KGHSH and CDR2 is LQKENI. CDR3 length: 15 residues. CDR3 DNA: TGTGCCAGCTCACCAGCGGGGGGAGACGGTGAAAAACTGTTTTTT. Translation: CASSPAGGDGEKLFF. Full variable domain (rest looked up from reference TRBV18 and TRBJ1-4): NAGVMQNPRHLVRRRGQEARLRCSPMKGHSHVYWYRQLPEEGLKFMVYLQKENIIDESGMPKERFSAEFPKEGPSILRIQQVVRGDSAAYFCASSPAGGDGEKLFFGSGTQLSVL.

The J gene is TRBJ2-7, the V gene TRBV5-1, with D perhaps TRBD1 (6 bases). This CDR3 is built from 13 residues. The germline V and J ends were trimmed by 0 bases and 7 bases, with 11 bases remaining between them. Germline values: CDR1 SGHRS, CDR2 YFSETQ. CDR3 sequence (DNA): TGCGCCAGCAGCTTGGACCTTGACAGGGAGCAGTACTTC. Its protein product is CASSLDLDREQYF.

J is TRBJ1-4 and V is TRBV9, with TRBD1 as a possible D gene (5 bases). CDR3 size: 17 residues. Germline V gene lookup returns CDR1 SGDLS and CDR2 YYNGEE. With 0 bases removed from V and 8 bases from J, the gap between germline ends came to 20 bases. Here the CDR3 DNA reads TGTGCCAGCAGCGTAGCTGGATTAGGGGCAGGTAACGAAAAACTGTTTTTT. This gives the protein CASSVAGLGAGNEKLFF. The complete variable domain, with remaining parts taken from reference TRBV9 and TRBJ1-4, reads DSGVTQTPKHLITATGQRVTLRCSPRSGDLSVYWYQQSLDQGLQFLIQYYNGEERAKGNILERFSAQQFPDLHSELNLSSLELGDSALYFCASSVAGLGAGNEKLFFGSGTQLSVL.

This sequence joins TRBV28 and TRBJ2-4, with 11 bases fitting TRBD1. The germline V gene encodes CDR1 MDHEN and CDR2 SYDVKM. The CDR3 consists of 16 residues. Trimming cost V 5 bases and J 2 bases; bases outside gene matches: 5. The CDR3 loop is CASSLGTGGTKNIQYF. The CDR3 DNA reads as TGTGCCAGCAGTCTCGGGACAGGGGGTACCAAAAACATTCAGTACTTC.

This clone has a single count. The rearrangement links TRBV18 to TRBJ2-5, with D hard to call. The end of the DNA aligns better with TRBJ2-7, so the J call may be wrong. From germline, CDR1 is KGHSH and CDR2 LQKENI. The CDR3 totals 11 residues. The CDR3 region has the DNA TGTGCCAGCTCATCAAACTACGAGCAGTACTTC. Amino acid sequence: CASSSNYEQYF.

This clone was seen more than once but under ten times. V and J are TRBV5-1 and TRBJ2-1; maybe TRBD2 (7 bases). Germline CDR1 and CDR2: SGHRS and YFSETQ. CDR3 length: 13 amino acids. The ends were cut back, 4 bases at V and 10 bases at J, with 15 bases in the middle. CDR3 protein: CASSGTRAGEQFF. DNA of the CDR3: TGCGCCAGCAGCGGGACACGAGCGGGGGAGCAGTTCTTC.

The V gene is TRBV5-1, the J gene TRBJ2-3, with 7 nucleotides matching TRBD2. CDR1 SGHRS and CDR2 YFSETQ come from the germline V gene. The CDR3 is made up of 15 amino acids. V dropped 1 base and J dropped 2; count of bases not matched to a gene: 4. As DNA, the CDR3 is TGCGCCAGCAGCTTGCGAGCGGGATACACAGATACGCAGTATTTT. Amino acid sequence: CASSLRAGYTDTQYF.

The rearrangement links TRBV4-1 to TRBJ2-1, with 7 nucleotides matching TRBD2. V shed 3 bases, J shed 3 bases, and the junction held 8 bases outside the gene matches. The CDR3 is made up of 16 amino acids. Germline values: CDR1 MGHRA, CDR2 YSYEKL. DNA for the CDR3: TGCGCCAGCAGCCATTTGGTGGGAGGGGTCTACAATGAGCAGTTCTTC. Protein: CASSHLVGGVYNEQFF.

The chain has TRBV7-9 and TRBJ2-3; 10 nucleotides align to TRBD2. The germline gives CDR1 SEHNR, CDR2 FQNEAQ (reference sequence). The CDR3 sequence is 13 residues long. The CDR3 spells CSGKSGGADTQYF. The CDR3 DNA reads TGTTCCGGAAAGAGCGGGGGGGCGGATACGCAGTATTTT. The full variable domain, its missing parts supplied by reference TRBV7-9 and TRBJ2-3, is DTGVSQNPRHKITKRGQNVTFRCDPISEHNRLYWYRQTLGQGPEFLTYFQNEAQLEKSRLLSDRFSAERPKGSFSTLEIQRTEQGDSAMYLCSGKSGGADTQYFGPGTRLTVL.

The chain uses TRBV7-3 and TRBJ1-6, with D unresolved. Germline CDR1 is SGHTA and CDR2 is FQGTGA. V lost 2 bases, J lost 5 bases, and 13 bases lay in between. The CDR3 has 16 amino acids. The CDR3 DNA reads TGTGCCAGCAGCTTATTCCCCGGCGGGAATAATTCACCCCTCCACTTT. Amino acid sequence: CASSLFPGGNNSPLHF.

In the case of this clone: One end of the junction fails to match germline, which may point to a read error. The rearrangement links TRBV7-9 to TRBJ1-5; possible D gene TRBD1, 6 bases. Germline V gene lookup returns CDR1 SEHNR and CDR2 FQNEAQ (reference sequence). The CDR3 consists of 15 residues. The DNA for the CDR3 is TGTTCCAGCAGCTTGTCAGGGGCGAACAATCAGCCCCAGCATTTT. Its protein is CSSSLSGANNQPQHF.

CDR3 protein: CASSVEISGTQYF. The DNA of the CDR3 is TGTGCCAGCAGCGTAGAAATTTCGGGGACCCAGTACTTC. The V gene is TRBV9, the J gene TRBJ2-5, with D uncertain. Germline values: CDR1 SGDLS, CDR2 YYNGEE. V was cut by 0 bases and J by 7 bases, with 10 bases left in between. The CDR3 consists of 13 residues.

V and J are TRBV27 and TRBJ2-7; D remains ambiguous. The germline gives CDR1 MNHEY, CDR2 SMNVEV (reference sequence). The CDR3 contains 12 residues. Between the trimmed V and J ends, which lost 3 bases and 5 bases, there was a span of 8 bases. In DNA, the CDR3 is TGTGCCAGCAGTTTTACGGGTAACGAGCAGTACTTC. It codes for CASSFTGNEQYF.

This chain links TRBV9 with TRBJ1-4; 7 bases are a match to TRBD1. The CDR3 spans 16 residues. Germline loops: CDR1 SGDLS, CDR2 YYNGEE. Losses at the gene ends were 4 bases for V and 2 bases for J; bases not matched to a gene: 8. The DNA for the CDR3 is TGTGCCAGCAGCCCTGGACAGGTCGGGACTAATGAAAAACTGTTTTTT. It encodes CASSPGQVGTNEKLFF.

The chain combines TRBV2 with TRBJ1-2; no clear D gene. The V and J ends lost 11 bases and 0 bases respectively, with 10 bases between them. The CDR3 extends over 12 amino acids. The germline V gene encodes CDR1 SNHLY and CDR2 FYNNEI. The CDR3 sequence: CASGDSNYGYTF. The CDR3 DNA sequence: TGTGCCTCGGGAGATTCTAACTATGGCTACACCTTC.

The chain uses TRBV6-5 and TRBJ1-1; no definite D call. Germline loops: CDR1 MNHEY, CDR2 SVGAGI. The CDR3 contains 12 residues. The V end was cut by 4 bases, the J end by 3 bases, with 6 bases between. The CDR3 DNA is TGTGCCAGCAGTTCCCCGGACACTGAAGCTTTCTTT. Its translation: CASSSPDTEAFF.

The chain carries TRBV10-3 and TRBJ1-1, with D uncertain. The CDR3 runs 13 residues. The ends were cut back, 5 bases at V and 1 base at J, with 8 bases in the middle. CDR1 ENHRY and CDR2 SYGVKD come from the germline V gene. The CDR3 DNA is TGTGCCATCAGTCCAGACTCGAACACTGAAGCTTTCTTT. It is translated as CAISPDSNTEAFF.

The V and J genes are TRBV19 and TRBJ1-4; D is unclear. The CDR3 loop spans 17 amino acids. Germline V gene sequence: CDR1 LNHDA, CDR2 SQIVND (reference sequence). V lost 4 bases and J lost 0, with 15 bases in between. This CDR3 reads CASSRTGTGATNEKLFF. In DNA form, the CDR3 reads TGTGCCAGTAGTAGGACGGGAACTGGGGCAACTAATGAAAAACTGTTTTTT.

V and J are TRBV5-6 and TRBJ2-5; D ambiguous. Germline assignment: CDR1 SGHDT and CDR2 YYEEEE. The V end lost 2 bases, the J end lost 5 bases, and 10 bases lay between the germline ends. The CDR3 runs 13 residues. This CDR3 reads CASSLVARETQYF. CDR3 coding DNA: TGTGCCAGCAGCTTAGTGGCTAGGGAGACCCAGTACTTC.

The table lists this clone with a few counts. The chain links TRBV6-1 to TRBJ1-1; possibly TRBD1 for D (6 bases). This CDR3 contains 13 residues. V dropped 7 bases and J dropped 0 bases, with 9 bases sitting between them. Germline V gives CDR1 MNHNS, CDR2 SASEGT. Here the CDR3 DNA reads TGTGCCAGCACGGGACACTTGAACACTGAAGCTTTCTTT. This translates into CASTGHLNTEAFF.

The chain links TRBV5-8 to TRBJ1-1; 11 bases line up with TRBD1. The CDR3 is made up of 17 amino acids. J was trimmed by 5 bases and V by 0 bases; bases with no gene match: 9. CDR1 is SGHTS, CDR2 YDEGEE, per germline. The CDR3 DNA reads TGTGCCAGCAGCTTGGGGACGGACAGGGGGCTTGGGACTGAAGCTTTCTTT. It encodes CASSLGTDRGLGTEAFF.

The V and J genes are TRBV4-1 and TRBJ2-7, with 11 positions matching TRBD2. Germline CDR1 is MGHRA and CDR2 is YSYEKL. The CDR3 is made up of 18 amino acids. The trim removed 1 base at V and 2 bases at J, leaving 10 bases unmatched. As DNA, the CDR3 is TGCGCCAGCAGCCAAGGAAAACTAGCGGGGGCTAACCCCTACGAGCAGTACTTC. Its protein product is CASSQGKLAGANPYEQYF.

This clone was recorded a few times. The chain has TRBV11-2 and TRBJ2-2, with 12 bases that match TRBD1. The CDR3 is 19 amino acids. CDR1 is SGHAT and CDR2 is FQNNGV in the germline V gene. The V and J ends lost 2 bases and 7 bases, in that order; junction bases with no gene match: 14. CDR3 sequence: CASSLTGGQGARKGGELFF. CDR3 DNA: TGTGCCAGCAGCTTAACGGGGGGACAGGGGGCGCGAAAAGGCGGGGAGCTGTTTTTT.